This T cell receptor beta chain was captured in a study of CD8 T cells in Susac syndrome. The germline CDR1 and CDR2 sequences are GTSNPN and SVGIG (reference sequence). The V segment lost 1 base and the J segment 6 bases; nucleotides outside the gene matches: 8. The CDR3 loop spans 14 amino acids. A quantity of about 0.5 to 1 ug RNA underwent reverse transcription using random hexamers. Each CDR3 protein gets one entry after TCRdb re-called the immunoSEQ multiplex PCR reads with MiXCR. The sample consists of fewer than 150,000 distinct CDR3 sequences, approximately 95% of them appearing once. It was negative isolation that provided the CD8+ and CD4+ T cells, whereas TEMRA cells were enriched by FACS.

The genes are TRBV30 and TRBJ1-1; the match to TRBD1 covers 7 bases. Source material: CD8+ T cells from PBMCs. The clonotype was recovered from a human donor with Susac syndrome. In DNA, the CDR3 is TGTGCCTGGAGTGGGGACAGTCGGAATGCTGAAGCTTTCTTT. It yields the protein CAWSGDSRNAEAFF. Looking up the rest from reference TRBV30 and TRBJ1-1 gives the full variable domain: SQTIHQWPATLVQPVGSPLSLECTVEGTSNPNLYWYRQAAGRGLQLLFYSVGIGQISSEVPQNLSASRPQDRQFILSSKKLLLSDSGFYLCAWSGDSRNAEAFFGQGTRLTVV.